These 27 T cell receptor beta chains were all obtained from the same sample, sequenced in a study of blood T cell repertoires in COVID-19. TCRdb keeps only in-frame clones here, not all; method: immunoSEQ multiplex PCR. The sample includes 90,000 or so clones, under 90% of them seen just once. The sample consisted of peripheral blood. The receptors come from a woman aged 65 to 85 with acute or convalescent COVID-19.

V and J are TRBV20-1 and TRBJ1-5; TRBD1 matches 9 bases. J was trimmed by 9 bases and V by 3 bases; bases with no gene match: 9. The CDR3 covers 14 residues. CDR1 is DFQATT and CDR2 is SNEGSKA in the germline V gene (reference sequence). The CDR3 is CSASSSQGAVPQHF. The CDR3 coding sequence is TGCAGTGCTAGTTCCTCACAGGGGGCTGTGCCCCAGCATTTT.

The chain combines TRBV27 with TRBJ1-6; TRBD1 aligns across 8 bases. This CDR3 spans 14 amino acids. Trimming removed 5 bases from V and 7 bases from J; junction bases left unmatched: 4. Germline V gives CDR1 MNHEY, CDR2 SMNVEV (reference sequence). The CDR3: CASSPRQGNSPLHF. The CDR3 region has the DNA TGTGCCAGCAGTCCCCGACAGGGGAATTCACCCCTCCACTTT.

CDR3 coding DNA: TGTGCCAGCAGTTCCAATGTGGTGGGCGGCTACACCTTC. It yields the protein CASSSNVVGGYTF. The V call is TRBV28, the J call TRBJ1-2; no firm D call. The CDR3 has 13 residues. Germline V gene lookup returns CDR1 MDHEN and CDR2 SYDVKM. V was trimmed by 4 bases and J by 8 bases, leaving 14 bases between them.

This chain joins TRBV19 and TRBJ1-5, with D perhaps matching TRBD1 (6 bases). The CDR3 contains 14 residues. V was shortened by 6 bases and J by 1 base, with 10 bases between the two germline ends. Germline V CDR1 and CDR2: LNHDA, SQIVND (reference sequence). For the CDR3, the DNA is TGTGCCAGTAGCCCCGGACAGAGCAATCAGCCCCAGCATTTT. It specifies CASSPGQSNQPQHF. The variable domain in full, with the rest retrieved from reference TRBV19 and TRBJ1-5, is DGGITQSPKYLFRKEGQNVTLSCEQNLNHDAMYWYRQDPGQGLRLIYYSQIVNDFQKGDIAEGYSVSREKKESFPLTVTSAQKNPTAFYLCASSPGQSNQPQHFGDGTRLSIL.

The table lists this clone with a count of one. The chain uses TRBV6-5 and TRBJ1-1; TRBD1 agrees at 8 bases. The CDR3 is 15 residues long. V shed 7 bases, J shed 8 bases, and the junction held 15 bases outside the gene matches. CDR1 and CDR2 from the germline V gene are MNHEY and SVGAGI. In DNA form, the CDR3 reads TGTGCCAGCATTCCCCCTTACAGGGGGAAGGGGGAAGCTTTCTTT. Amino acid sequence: CASIPPYRGKGEAFF.

CDR3 DNA sequence: TGTGCCAGAAGGGGTTTAGGACAGGGGTTCCACGAGCAGTACTTC. The encoded protein is CARRGLGQGFHEQYF. The chain has TRBV5-3 and TRBJ2-7; the match to TRBD1 covers 9 bases. TRBV5-3 is identified as an open reading frame with a role that is uncertain. This CDR3 is 15 amino acids long. Trimming removed 5 bases from V and 5 bases from J; junction bases left unmatched: 11.

DNA for the CDR3: TGTGCCAGTAGTCCCTCCTGGGGGGGCCGCGGTGAGCAGTTCTTC. Amino acid sequence: CASSPSWGGRGEQFF. The chain combines TRBV19 with TRBJ2-1, with D perhaps TRBD2 (7 bases). The CDR3 has 15 amino acids. Germline-derived CDR1 and CDR2 are LNHDA and SQIVND (reference sequence). The V end was cut by 5 bases, the J end by 9 bases, with 20 bases between.

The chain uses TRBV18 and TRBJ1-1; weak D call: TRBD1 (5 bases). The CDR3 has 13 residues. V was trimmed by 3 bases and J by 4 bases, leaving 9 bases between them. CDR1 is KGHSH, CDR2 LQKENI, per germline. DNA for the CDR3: TGTGCCAGCTCACCGGTGGGACTCACTGAAGCTTTCTTT. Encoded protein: CASSPVGLTEAFF.

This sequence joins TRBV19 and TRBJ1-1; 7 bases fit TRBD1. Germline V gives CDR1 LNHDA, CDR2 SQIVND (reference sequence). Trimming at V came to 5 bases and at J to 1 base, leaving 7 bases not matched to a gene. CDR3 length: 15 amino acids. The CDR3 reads CASSHRDRRNTEAFF. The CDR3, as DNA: TGTGCCAGTAGTCACCGGGACAGAAGGAACACTGAAGCTTTCTTT.

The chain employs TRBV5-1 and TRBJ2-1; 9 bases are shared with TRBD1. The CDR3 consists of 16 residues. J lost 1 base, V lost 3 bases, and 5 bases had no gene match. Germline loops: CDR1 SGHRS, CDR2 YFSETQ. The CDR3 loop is CASSWRTGASYNEQFF. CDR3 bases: TGCGCCAGCAGCTGGCGGACAGGGGCTTCCTACAATGAGCAGTTCTTC.

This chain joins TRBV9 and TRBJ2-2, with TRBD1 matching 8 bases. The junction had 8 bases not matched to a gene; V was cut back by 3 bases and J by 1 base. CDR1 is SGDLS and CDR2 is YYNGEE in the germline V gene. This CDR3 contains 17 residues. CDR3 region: CASSARGRGLNTGELFF. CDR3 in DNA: TGTGCCAGCAGCGCGAGGGGCAGGGGGCTGAACACCGGGGAGCTGTTTTTT.

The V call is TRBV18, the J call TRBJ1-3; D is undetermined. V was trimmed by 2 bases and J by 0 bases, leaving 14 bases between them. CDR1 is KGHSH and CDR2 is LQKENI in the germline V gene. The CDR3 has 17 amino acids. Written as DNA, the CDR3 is TGTGCCAGCTCACCAATTCCAGAAATCATCTCTGGAAACACCATATATTTT. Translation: CASSPIPEIISGNTIYF.

CDR3 region: CASSDVAGLMSYEQYF. The CDR3 DNA is TGTGCCAGCAGCGATGTAGCGGGCCTTATGTCGTACGAGCAGTACTTC. V is TRBV14 and J is TRBJ2-7; 7 bases align to TRBD2. The germline CDR1 and CDR2 sequences are SGHDN and FVKESK. This CDR3 contains 16 residues. V gave up 5 bases and J gave up 4 bases; unmatched junction bases: 14.

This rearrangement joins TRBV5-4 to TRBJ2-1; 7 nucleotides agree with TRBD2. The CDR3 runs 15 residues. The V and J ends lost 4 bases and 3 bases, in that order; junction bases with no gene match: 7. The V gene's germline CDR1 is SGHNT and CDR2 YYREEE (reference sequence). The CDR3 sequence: CASSRKTGGYNEQFF. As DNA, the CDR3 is TGTGCCAGCAGCCGTAAGACGGGAGGCTACAATGAGCAGTTCTTC. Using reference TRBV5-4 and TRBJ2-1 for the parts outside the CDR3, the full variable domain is ETGVTQSPTHLIKTRGQQVTLRCSSQSGHNTVSWYQQALGQGPQFIFQYYREEENGRGNFPPRFSGLQFPNYSSELNVNALELDDSALYLCASSRKTGGYNEQFFGPGTRLTVL.

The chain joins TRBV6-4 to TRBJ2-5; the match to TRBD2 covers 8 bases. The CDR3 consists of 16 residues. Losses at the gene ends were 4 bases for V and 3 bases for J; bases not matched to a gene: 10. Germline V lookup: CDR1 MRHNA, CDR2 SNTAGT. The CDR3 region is CASSARAGAGKETQYF. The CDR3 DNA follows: TGTGCCAGCAGTGCCAGAGCGGGAGCGGGAAAAGAGACCCAGTACTTC.

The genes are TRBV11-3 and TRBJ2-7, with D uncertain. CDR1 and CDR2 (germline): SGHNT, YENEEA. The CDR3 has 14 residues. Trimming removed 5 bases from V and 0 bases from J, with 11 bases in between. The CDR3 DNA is TGTGCCAGCAGCCTACTCCTTCACTCCTACGAGCAGTACTTC. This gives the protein CASSLLLHSYEQYF. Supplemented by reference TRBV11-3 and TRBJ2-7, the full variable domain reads EAGVVQSPRYKIIEKKQPVAFWCNPISGHNTLYWYLQNLGQGPELLIRYENEEAVDDSQLPKDRFSAERLKGVDSTLKIQPAELGDSAVYLCASSLLLHSYEQYFGPGTRLTVT.

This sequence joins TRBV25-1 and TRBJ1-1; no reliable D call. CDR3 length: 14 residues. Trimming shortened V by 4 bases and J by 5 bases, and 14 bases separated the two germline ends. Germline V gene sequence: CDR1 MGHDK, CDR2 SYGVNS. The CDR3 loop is CASSALEGRTEAFF. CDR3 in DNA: TGTGCCAGCAGTGCGTTGGAGGGAAGGACTGAAGCTTTCTTT.

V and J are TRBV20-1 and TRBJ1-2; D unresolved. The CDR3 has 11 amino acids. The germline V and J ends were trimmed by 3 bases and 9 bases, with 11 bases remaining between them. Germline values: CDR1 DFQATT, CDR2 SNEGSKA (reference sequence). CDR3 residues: CSASPPGSYTF. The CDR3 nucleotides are TGCAGTGCTAGTCCCCCCGGGAGCTACACCTTC.

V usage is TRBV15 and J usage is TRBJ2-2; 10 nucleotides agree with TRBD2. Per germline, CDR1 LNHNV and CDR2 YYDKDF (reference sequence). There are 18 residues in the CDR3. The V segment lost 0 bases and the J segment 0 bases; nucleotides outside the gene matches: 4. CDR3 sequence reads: CATSRDIAGGANTGELFF. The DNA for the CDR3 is TGTGCCACCAGCAGAGACATAGCGGGGGGTGCGAACACCGGGGAGCTGTTTTTT.

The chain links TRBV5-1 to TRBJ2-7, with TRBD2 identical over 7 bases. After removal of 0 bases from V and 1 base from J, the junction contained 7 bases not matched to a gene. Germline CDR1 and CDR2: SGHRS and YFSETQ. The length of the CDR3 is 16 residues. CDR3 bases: TGCGCCAGCAGCTTGGGCGGTAGCGGGCCGTCCTACGAGCAGTACTTC. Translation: CASSLGGSGPSYEQYF. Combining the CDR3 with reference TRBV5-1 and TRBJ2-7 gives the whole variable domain KAGVTQTPRYLIKTRGQQVTLSCSPISGHRSVSWYQQTPGQGLQFLFEYFSETQRNKGNFPGRFSGRQFSNSRSEMNVSTLELGDSALYLCASSLGGSGPSYEQYFGPGTRLTVT.

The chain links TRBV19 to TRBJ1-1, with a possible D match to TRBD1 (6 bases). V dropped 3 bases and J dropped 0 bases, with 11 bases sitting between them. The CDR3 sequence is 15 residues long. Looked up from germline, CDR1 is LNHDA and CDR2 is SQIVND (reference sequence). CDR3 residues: CASSILTGMNTEAFF. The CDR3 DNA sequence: TGTGCCAGTAGTATTTTAACAGGGATGAACACTGAAGCTTTCTTT.

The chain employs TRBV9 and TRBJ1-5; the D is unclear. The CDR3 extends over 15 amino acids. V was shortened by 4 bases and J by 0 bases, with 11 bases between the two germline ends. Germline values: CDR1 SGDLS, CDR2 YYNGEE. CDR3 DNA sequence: TGTGCCAGCAGCCCGACACAGTATAGCAATCAGCCCCAGCATTTT. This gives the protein CASSPTQYSNQPQHF.

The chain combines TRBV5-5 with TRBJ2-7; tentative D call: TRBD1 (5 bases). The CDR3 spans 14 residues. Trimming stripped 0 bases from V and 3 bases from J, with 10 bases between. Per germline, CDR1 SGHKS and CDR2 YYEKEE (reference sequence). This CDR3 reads CASSLAGQRYEQYF. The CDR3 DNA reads TGTGCCAGCAGCTTGGCTGGACAACGCTACGAGCAGTACTTC.

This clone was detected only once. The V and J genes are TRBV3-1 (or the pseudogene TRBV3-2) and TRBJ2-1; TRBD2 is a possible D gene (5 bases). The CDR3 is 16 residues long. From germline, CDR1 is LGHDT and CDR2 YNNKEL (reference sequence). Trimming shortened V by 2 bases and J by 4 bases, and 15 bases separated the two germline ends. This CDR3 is CASSQKRSTSYNEQFF. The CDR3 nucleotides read TGTGCCAGCAGCCAAAAGCGGAGTACCTCTTACAATGAGCAGTTCTTC.

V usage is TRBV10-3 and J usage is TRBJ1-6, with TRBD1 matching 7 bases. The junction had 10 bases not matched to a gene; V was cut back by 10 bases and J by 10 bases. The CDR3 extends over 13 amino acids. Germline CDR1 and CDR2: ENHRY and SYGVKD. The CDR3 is CANSPGQQSPLHF. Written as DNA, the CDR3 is TGTGCCAATTCACCGGGACAGCAGTCACCCCTCCACTTT.

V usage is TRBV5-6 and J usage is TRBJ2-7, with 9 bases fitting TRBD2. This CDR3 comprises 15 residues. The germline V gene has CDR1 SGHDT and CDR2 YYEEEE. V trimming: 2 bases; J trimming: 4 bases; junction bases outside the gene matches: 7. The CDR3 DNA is TGTGCCAGCAGCTTAGGACTAGCGACTGTTTACGAGCAGTACGTC. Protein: CASSLGLATVYEQYV.

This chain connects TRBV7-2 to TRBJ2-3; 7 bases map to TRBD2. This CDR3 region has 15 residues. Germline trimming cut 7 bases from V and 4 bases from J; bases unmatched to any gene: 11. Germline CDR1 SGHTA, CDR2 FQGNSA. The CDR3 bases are TGTGCCAGCACCAAACGGGCGGGAGTAGCAGATACGCAGTATTTT. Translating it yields CASTKRAGVADTQYF. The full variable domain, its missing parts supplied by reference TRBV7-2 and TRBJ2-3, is GAGVSQSPSNKVTEKGKDVELRCDPISGHTALYWYRQSLGQGLEFLIYFQGNSAPDKSGLPSDRFSAERTGGSVSTLTIQRTQQEDSAVYLCASTKRAGVADTQYFGPGTRLTVL.